This T cell receptor (beta chain) was documented in a study of control samples from healthy donors and cancer patients. Only one count was recorded for this clone. Clones were read by immunoSEQ multiplex PCR, and TCRdb kept only the in-frame ones, dropping some. The table has approximately 140,000 clones, around 85% seen once. The CDR3 runs 14 residues. Germline V gene lookup returns CDR1 LGHDT and CDR2 YNNKEL (reference sequence). J lost 4 bases, V lost 7 bases, and 7 bases had no gene match. Sequencing used blood. The receptor's source is a woman in her thirties in good health. This chain links TRBV3-1 (or the pseudogene TRBV3-2) with TRBJ2-7, with 10 bases aligning to TRBD1. The CDR3 loop is CASTSGTGVYEQYF. The DNA of the CDR3 is TGTGCCAGCACCTCCGGGACAGGGGTATACGAGCAGTACTTC.